This T cell receptor (beta chain) was recorded in a study of T-cell reconstitution after alpha-beta-depleted transplantation in children. Study outcomes and limitations: After transplant, at about two months, alpha-beta T cells were reportedly derived from several hundred expanded graft clones. It was surviving recipient T cells and thymic progenitors that gave some patients high TCRbeta diversity at day 60. The authors attributed T-cell counts and diversity one year after transplant mostly to newly produced T cells.

This clonotype was seen only a few times. What it binds is not known. Preparing the TCRbeta library involved the use of unique molecular identifiers. MiXCR, applied by TCRdb to the PCR reads, yields one record per CDR3 protein. The sample lists some 300,000 distinct CDR3 sequences; around 7.3% were seen once. The CDR3 is made up of 15 amino acids. The germline CDR1 and CDR2 sequences are GTSNPN and SVGIG (reference sequence). V lost 0 bases and J lost 5; bases outside the gene matches: 5. The chain has TRBV30 and TRBJ2-1; 9 bases align to TRBD2. The sequenced sample was peripheral blood, obtained 360 days after TCRalphabeta/CD19-depleted stem cell transplant. The clonotype originates from a female patient between 2 and 15 years old who had a stem cell transplant for Fanconi anemia, so the T cells may come from the graft donor. The CDR3 loop is CAWSVGLAGNNEQFF. The CDR3 DNA reads as TGTGCCTGGAGTGTAGGCCTAGCGGGAAACAATGAGCAGTTCTTC.